The 25 T cell receptor beta chains in this list originate from one sample, sequenced in a study of blood T cell repertoires in COVID-19. Sequencing was performed with immunoSEQ multiplex PCR; in TCRdb, only in-frame clones are kept and a portion is missing. The sample comprises about 200,000 clones, 84% of which are singletons, and less than 15% rests with the top ten. Sequenced: peripheral blood. The receptors stem from a human donor in a cohort sampled during active COVID-19.

J is TRBJ1-1 and V is TRBV28; D unresolved. CDR1 is MDHEN and CDR2 is SYDVKM in the germline V gene. CDR3 size: 14 residues. Trimming shortened V by 3 bases and J by 5 bases, and 13 bases separated the two germline ends. The CDR3 DNA is TGTGCCAGCAGTTTCGGGAGTATGTATACTGAAGCTTTCTTT. Its protein product is CASSFGSMYTEAFF.

This clone was counted once. The chain joins TRBV6-5 to TRBJ2-1, with TRBD1 as a possible D gene (5 bases). Germline lookup yields CDR1 MNHEY and CDR2 SVGAGI. V lost 1 base and J 5 bases, leaving 9 bases between the germline ends. The CDR3 spans 14 residues. CDR3 DNA: TGTGCCAGCAGTTACTGGCAGGGCGACAATGAGCAGTTCTTC. It encodes CASSYWQGDNEQFF.

This clone was observed a handful of times. The chain links TRBV5-1 to TRBJ2-7; 9 bases map to TRBD1. This CDR3 region has 14 residues. Unmatched junction bases numbered 5, after V lost 4 bases and J lost 3 bases. Germline V gives CDR1 SGHRS, CDR2 YFSETQ. CDR3 sequence: CASSPRDRVYEQYF. The CDR3 DNA follows: TGCGCCAGCAGCCCCCGGGACAGGGTCTACGAGCAGTACTTC.

The CDR3 DNA follows: TGTGCCAGTAGTATTTTAATTGCTCGGGAAGATACGCAGTATTTT. Translated: CASSILIAREDTQYF. The rearrangement links TRBV19 to TRBJ2-3; maybe TRBD2 (5 bases). This CDR3 region has 15 residues. Germline V lookup: CDR1 LNHDA, CDR2 SQIVND (reference sequence). The V and J ends lost 3 bases and 5 bases respectively, with 15 bases between them.

The chain has TRBV27 and TRBJ2-7; TRBD2 agrees at 9 bases. Germline CDR1 MNHEY, CDR2 SMNVEV (reference sequence). The CDR3 is 17 amino acids. The junction had 13 bases not matched to a gene; V was cut back by 3 bases and J by 4 bases. The CDR3 sequence is CASSLGASHSGRYEQYF. The CDR3 DNA follows: TGTGCCAGCAGTTTGGGGGCTTCGCACAGCGGGAGGTACGAGCAGTACTTC.

The gene calls are TRBV5-6 and TRBJ1-2; D perhaps matches TRBD1 (5 bases). CDR1 is SGHDT, CDR2 YYEEEE, per germline. V was shortened by 0 bases and J by 4 bases, with 10 bases between the two germline ends. This CDR3 spans 14 amino acids. The DNA for the CDR3 is TGTGCCAGCAGCTTGGAGCCCAGGGTCTATGGCTACACCTTC. Protein sequence: CASSLEPRVYGYTF.

The rearrangement links TRBV28 to TRBJ2-1; TRBD2 matches 12 bases. The junction had 5 bases not matched to a gene; V was cut back by 6 bases and J by 8 bases. From germline, CDR1 is MDHEN and CDR2 SYDVKM. The CDR3 extends over 14 amino acids. Written as DNA, the CDR3 is TGTGCCAGCAGGACTAGCGGGAGTCTCTATGAGCAGTTCTTC. Its protein is CASRTSGSLYEQFF.

V gene TRBV5-6 combines with J gene TRBJ2-7; unclear D gene. The length of the CDR3 is 15 residues. The germline V and J ends were trimmed by 3 bases and 4 bases, with 17 bases remaining between them. The germline V gene encodes CDR1 SGHDT and CDR2 YYEEEE. CDR3 in DNA: TGTGCCAGCAGCTCCAGCCTCCCGGAGAAGTACGAGCAGTACTTC. Its protein is CASSSSLPEKYEQYF.

This clone was detected only a few times. J is TRBJ2-7 and V is TRBV29-1, with D possibly matching TRBD1 (6 bases). Trimming stripped 4 bases from V and 2 bases from J, with 9 bases between. Germline values: CDR1 SQVTM, CDR2 ANQGSEA. This CDR3 region has 12 residues. The CDR3 protein is CSVGTETYEQYF. In nucleotides, the CDR3 is TGCAGCGTTGGGACAGAGACCTACGAGCAGTACTTC.

This chain connects TRBV28 to TRBJ1-1; D unclear. The CDR3 length is 15 residues. CDR1 and CDR2 (germline): MDHEN, SYDVKM. V lost 2 bases to trimming and J lost 5 bases, with 15 bases between them. This chain's CDR3 is CASSLPPGGRTEAFF. CDR3 nucleotides: TGTGCCAGCAGTTTACCCCCAGGAGGGCGGACTGAAGCTTTCTTT.

This chain joins TRBV7-2 and TRBJ2-1, with 11 bases lining up with TRBD2. This CDR3 has 18 residues. Germline loops: CDR1 SGHTA, CDR2 FQGNSA. The trim removed 5 bases at V and 0 bases at J, leaving 9 bases unmatched. CDR3 nucleotides: TGTGCCAGCAGCCAACCCTCTGGGACTAGCGGCTCCTACAATGAGCAGTTCTTC. Protein sequence: CASSQPSGTSGSYNEQFF.

The chain links TRBV7-9 to TRBJ2-5; the D gene is possibly TRBD2 (6 bases). V shed 6 bases and J shed 5 bases, with 13 bases lying between them. This CDR3 contains 13 residues. Germline V gives CDR1 SEHNR, CDR2 FQNEAQ (reference sequence). CDR3 DNA: TGTGCCAGCAGTTTTCGGGGGACTGAGACCCAGTACTTC. Its protein is CASSFRGTETQYF.

V gene TRBV19 combines with J gene TRBJ2-5, with 9 bases fitting TRBD2. J was trimmed by 6 bases and V by 4 bases; bases with no gene match: 6. In germline, CDR1 is LNHDA, CDR2 SQIVND (reference sequence). The length of the CDR3 is 14 residues. This CDR3 is CASSTLAGAQTQYF. The DNA for the CDR3 is TGTGCCAGTAGTACCTTAGCGGGAGCCCAGACCCAGTACTTC. Filled out from reference TRBV19 and TRBJ2-5, the complete variable domain reads DGGITQSPKYLFRKEGQNVTLSCEQNLNHDAMYWYRQDPGQGLRLIYYSQIVNDFQKGDIAEGYSVSREKKESFPLTVTSAQKNPTAFYLCASSTLAGAQTQYFGPGTRLLVL.

This chain uses TRBV21-1 with TRBJ2-1; the table's D call TRBD2 went unverified against the DNA. TRBV21-1 is a known pseudogene. The CDR3 totals 17 residues. The CDR3 bases are TGTGCCAGCAGCAAAGTGGTGGAGGGCGCCGGCAACAATGAGCAGTTCTTC. This gives the protein CASSKVVEGAGNNEQFF.

CDR3 residues: CASSFGGGGDGQPQHF. The DNA for the CDR3 is TGTGCCAGCAGCTTTGGGGGGGGCGGAGACGGCCAGCCCCAGCATTTT. J is TRBJ1-5 and V is TRBV5-4; D is possibly TRBD1 (6 bases). The V gene lost 2 bases and the J gene lost 7 bases, with 19 bases spanning the gap. The germline V gene encodes CDR1 SGHNT and CDR2 YYREEE (reference sequence). The CDR3 is 16 residues long.

The chain uses TRBV3-1 (or the pseudogene TRBV3-2) and TRBJ2-3; possibly TRBD2 for D (5 bases). V shed 4 bases and J shed 2 bases, with 13 bases lying between them. The CDR3 runs 15 residues. Germline V gives CDR1 LGHDT, CDR2 YNNKEL (reference sequence). CDR3 loop: CASSPELGNTDTQYF. The CDR3 region has the DNA TGTGCCAGCAGCCCGGAACTAGGCAACACAGATACGCAGTATTTT.

This clone has only one observation. The chain joins TRBV15 to TRBJ2-7, with 11 bases identical to TRBD2. V dropped 3 bases and J dropped 4; count of bases not matched to a gene: 5. The CDR3 has 15 residues. Germline values: CDR1 LNHNV, CDR2 YYDKDF (reference sequence). CDR3 in amino acids: CATSRETSGAYEQYF. The CDR3 nucleotides read TGTGCCACCAGCAGGGAGACTAGCGGGGCATACGAGCAGTACTTC.

The rearrangement joins TRBV28 to TRBJ2-7, with D possibly being TRBD1 (5 bases). The V gene's germline CDR1 is MDHEN and CDR2 SYDVKM. CDR3 length: 14 residues. Deletions cut 1 base from V and 4 bases from J, with 11 bases between. The CDR3 spells CASSLSGQLYEQYF. The CDR3 coding sequence is TGTGCCAGCAGTTTATCAGGGCAGCTTTACGAGCAGTACTTC.

V usage is TRBV5-6 and J usage is TRBJ1-4; maybe TRBD1 (5 bases). Between the trimmed V and J ends, which lost 1 base and 1 base, there was a span of 8 bases. Germline CDR1 is SGHDT and CDR2 is YYEEEE. CDR3 size: 15 residues. The CDR3 here is CASSLRGVTNEKLFF. The CDR3 DNA sequence: TGTGCCAGCAGCTTGAGGGGTGTAACTAATGAAAAACTGTTTTTT.

The chain carries TRBV5-6 and TRBJ2-7, with D perhaps TRBD1 (6 bases). The CDR3 is 15 residues long. Germline-derived CDR1 and CDR2 are SGHDT and YYEEEE. Deletions cut 3 bases from V and 5 bases from J, with 18 bases between. The CDR3 DNA follows: TGTGCCAGCAGCTCGTTACAGGGCCGGAGCGACGAGCAGTACTTC. It codes for CASSSLQGRSDEQYF.

The gene calls are TRBV7-6 and TRBJ2-3, with 9 bases lining up with TRBD2. Trimming at V came to 0 bases and at J to 2 bases, leaving 3 bases not matched to a gene. The CDR3 is 16 amino acids. CDR1 SGHVS and CDR2 FNYEAQ come from the germline V gene. The CDR3: CASSLAGLAITDTQYF. CDR3 nucleotides: TGTGCCAGCAGCTTAGCGGGACTAGCTATCACAGATACGCAGTATTTT.

The rearrangement uses TRBV7-6 and TRBJ1-4, with 9 bases identical to TRBD1. This CDR3 has 15 residues. Losses at the gene ends were 5 bases for V and 8 bases for J; bases not matched to a gene: 9. CDR1 and CDR2 from the germline V gene are SGHVS and FNYEAQ. This CDR3 is CASSRVGTGQEKLFF. The CDR3 DNA reads as TGTGCCAGCAGCCGGGTCGGGACAGGGCAAGAAAAACTGTTTTTT. Combining the CDR3 with reference TRBV7-6 and TRBJ1-4 gives the whole variable domain GAGVSQSPRYKVTKRGQDVALRCDPISGHVSLYWYRQALGQGPEFLTYFNYEAQQDKSGLPNDRFSAERPEGSISTLTIQRTEQRDSAMYRCASSRVGTGQEKLFFGSGTQLSVL.

The J gene is TRBJ1-5, the V gene TRBV7-2; possibly TRBD1 for D (6 bases). Germline-derived CDR1 and CDR2 are SGHTA and FQGNSA. Trimming took 5 bases from V and 6 from J, leaving 20 bases between them. The CDR3 runs to 16 residues. CDR3 nucleotide sequence: TGTGCCAGCAGCAAGGACCCGACAGGAGGAGGTCAGCCCCAGCATTTT. The encoded protein is CASSKDPTGGGQPQHF.

A single count supports this clone. The V call is TRBV28, the J call TRBJ1-5, with 8 bases matching TRBD1. This CDR3 contains 14 residues. Germline V lookup: CDR1 MDHEN, CDR2 SYDVKM. Trimming removed 11 bases from V and 7 bases from J; junction bases left unmatched: 13. In DNA, the CDR3 is TGTGCCGGTCAAACCGGGACAGGTAAGCAGCCCCAGCATTTT. The encoded protein is CAGQTGTGKQPQHF.

Details on this clone: The sample holds other DNA sequences that translate to the same CDR3. The V and J genes are TRBV27 and TRBJ2-7, with 8 positions matching TRBD1. V shed 2 bases and J 2 bases; nucleotides not matched to a gene: 2. Germline-derived CDR1 and CDR2 are MNHEY and SMNVEV (reference sequence). The length of the CDR3 is 14 residues. The CDR3 loop is CASSLGQGPYEQYF. The CDR3 region has the DNA TGTGCCAGCAGTTTAGGACAGGGTCCCTACGAGCAGTACTTC.